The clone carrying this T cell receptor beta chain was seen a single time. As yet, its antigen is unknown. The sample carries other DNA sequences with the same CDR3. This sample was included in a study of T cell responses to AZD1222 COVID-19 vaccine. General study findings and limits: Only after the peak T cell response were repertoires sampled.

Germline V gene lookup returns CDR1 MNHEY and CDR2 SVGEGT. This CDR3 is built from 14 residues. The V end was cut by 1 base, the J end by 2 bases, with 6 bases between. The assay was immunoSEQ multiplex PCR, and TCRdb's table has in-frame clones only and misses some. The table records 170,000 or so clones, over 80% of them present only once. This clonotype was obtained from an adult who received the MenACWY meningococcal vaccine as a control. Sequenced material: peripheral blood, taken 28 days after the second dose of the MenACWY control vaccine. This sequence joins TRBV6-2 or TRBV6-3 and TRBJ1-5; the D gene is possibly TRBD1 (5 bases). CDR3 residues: CASSYLGGNQPQHF. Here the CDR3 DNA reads TGTGCCAGCAGTTACTTGGGGGGCAATCAGCCCCAGCATTTT.